These 24 T cell receptor beta chains originate from one sample sequenced in a study of T and B cells in COVID-19 patients. BIOMED2 TRB-A/B primer pools were used in multiplex TRB PCR. TCRdb independently ran MiXCR on the multiplex PCR reads; one entry per CDR3 protein. The table shows about 4,000 distinct CDR3 sequences, with roughly a quarter occurring only once. From blood, about 240-550 ng of genomic DNA served as TRB template. Sequencing input: blood. These receptors all stem from a human donor with active COVID-19.

The chain carries TRBV7-2 and TRBJ2-5; 16 positions match TRBD2. Germline V gene data show CDR1 as SGHTA and CDR2 as FQGNSA. The CDR3 is 17 residues long. Trimming at V came to 1 base and at J to 2 bases, leaving 1 base not matched to a gene. CDR3 sequence (DNA): TGTGCCAGCAGCTTAGGGGGACTAGCGGGGGGGCAAGAGACCCAGTACTTC. Protein product: CASSLGGLAGGQETQYF.

This clonotype is judged medium-sized. Written as DNA, the CDR3 is TGTGCCAGCAGTTACGTCTGGACTAGCGAGCCAGATACGCAGTATTTT. As protein: CASSYVWTSEPDTQYF. V gene TRBV6-5 combines with J gene TRBJ2-3, with 9 nucleotides matching TRBD2. CDR3 size: 16 residues. Per the germline V gene, CDR1 is MNHEY and CDR2 is SVGAGI. V shed 2 bases and J 4 bases; nucleotides not matched to a gene: 7.

Comments on this clonotype: This may come from a read error, since a much larger clone is one base off. The chain carries TRBV20-1 and TRBJ1-3, with D possibly being TRBD1 (5 bases). In germline, CDR1 is DFQATT, CDR2 SNEGSKA (reference sequence). The CDR3 extends over 15 amino acids. The V end lost 5 bases, the J end lost 4 bases, and 18 bases lay between the germline ends. Here the CDR3 DNA reads TGCAGTGCTGTTCCCAGGGACCTCCGGGGAAACACCATATATTTT. Protein product: CSAVPRDLRGNTIYF.

The chain links TRBV19 to TRBJ2-1, with TRBD1 identical over 9 bases. Per the germline V gene, CDR1 is LNHDA and CDR2 is SQIVND (reference sequence). V gave up 5 bases and J gave up 5 bases; unmatched junction bases: 7. This CDR3 has 15 residues. The CDR3 region has the DNA TGTGCCAGTAGTGCCGGGACAGGGCTTAACAATGAGCAGTTCTTC. Protein product: CASSAGTGLNNEQFF.

Details on this clonotype: One junction end disagrees with the germline gene, perhaps due to a read error. The chain employs TRBV11-2 and TRBJ2-3; 9 bases fit TRBD2. The CDR3 has 15 residues. Germline assignment: CDR1 SGHAT and CDR2 FQNNGV. The CDR3 protein is CAGSPSRGGRDTQYF. The CDR3 DNA follows: TGTGCCGGCAGCCCCTCGCGGGGGGGCCGAGATACGCAGTATTTT.

Comment on this clonotype: A read error may be the cause here, since a much bigger clone is one base away. This chain links TRBV6-1 with TRBJ1-5; 7 nucleotides agree with TRBD1. The CDR3 totals 14 residues. Germline CDR1 is MNHNS and CDR2 is SASEGT. CDR3 bases: TGTGCCAGCAGTGAAAAGGGGGCTGGTCAGCTCCAGCATTTT. Encoded protein: CASSEKGAGQLQHF.

The gene calls are TRBV6-5 and TRBJ1-1; D might be TRBD1 (6 bases). The germline V and J ends were trimmed by 2 bases and 2 bases, with 12 bases remaining between them. The CDR3 loop spans 15 amino acids. Per the germline V gene, CDR1 is MNHEY and CDR2 is SVGAGI. Here the CDR3 DNA reads TGTGCCAGCAGTTACGGGGGGCCCATCAACACTGAAGCTTTCTTT. This translates into CASSYGGPINTEAFF.

The CDR3 region has the DNA TGCAGTGCTAGAGAGGGGACAGGGGGCGGAGAGACCCAGTACTTC. Encoded protein: CSAREGTGGGETQYF. The V gene is TRBV20-1, the J gene TRBJ2-5, with 12 bases aligning to TRBD1. The V segment lost 0 bases and the J segment 4 bases; nucleotides outside the gene matches: 3. There are 15 residues in the CDR3. Germline CDR1 DFQATT, CDR2 SNEGSKA (reference sequence).

This clonotype appeared a few times. The chain joins TRBV7-2 to TRBJ2-1, with D hard to call. The CDR3 contains 15 residues. Trimming pared 4 bases from V and 10 bases from J, leaving 20 bases between. Germline V gene data show CDR1 as SGHTA and CDR2 as FQGNSA. The DNA of the CDR3 is TGTGCCAGCAGCTCCCGACTGTCCCCGTTCTCCGAGCAGTTCTTC. The encoded protein is CASSSRLSPFSEQFF. The variable domain in full, completed from reference TRBV7-2 and TRBJ2-1, reads GAGVSQSPSNKVTEKGKDVELRCDPISGHTALYWYRQSLGQGLEFLIYFQGNSAPDKSGLPSDRFSAERTGGSVSTLTIQRTQQEDSAVYLCASSSRLSPFSEQFFGPGTRLTVL.

This clonotype rates as medium-sized. This rearrangement joins TRBV29-1 to TRBJ1-2; perhaps TRBD1 as D (5 bases). The germline V and J ends were trimmed by 4 bases and 8 bases, with 14 bases remaining between them. The CDR3 sequence is 12 residues long. Germline V gives CDR1 SQVTM, CDR2 ANQGSEA. The CDR3 sequence: CSVVETEEGYTF. In nucleotides, the CDR3 is TGCAGCGTTGTCGAGACAGAAGAAGGCTACACCTTC.

The chain employs TRBV9 and TRBJ2-2, with D unresolved. This CDR3 spans 14 amino acids. Per germline, CDR1 SGDLS and CDR2 YYNGEE. V was cut by 4 bases and J by 3 bases, with 10 bases left in between. This CDR3 is CASSPELYTGELFF. As DNA, the CDR3 is TGTGCCAGCAGCCCAGAACTATACACCGGGGAGCTGTTTTTT.

This clonotype was seen more than once but under ten times. V is TRBV27 and J is TRBJ2-3; TRBD2 aligns across 11 bases. V lost 5 bases to trimming and J lost 2 bases; unmatched junction nucleotides: 15. Germline CDR1 is MNHEY and CDR2 is SMNVEV (reference sequence). This CDR3 is 19 amino acids long. CDR3 amino acids: CASSDIAGGPPGHTDTQYF. DNA of the CDR3: TGTGCCAGCAGTGACATAGCGGGAGGGCCGCCCGGGCACACAGATACGCAGTATTTT.

This clonotype is medium-sized (0.01 to 0.1%) within its sample. The gene calls are TRBV6-5 and TRBJ1-1; D remains unclear. Trimming pared 0 bases from V and 2 bases from J, leaving 10 bases between. This CDR3 region has 15 residues. CDR1 MNHEY and CDR2 SVGAGI come from the germline V gene. The CDR3 bases are TGTGCCAGCAGTTACTCCGTCGCGTTAAACACTGAAGCTTTCTTT. This encodes CASSYSVALNTEAFF.

In its sample, this clonotype is medium-sized (0.01 to 0.1%). CDR3 protein: CATSELLRAGESTQYF. The CDR3 DNA sequence: TGTGCCACCAGTGAGCTACTCCGGGCGGGAGAAAGTACGCAGTATTTT. The genes are TRBV24-1 and TRBJ2-3; 7 bases map to TRBD2. CDR1 is KGHDR and CDR2 is SFDVKD in the germline V gene. Germline trimming cut 4 bases from V and 8 bases from J; bases unmatched to any gene: 14. CDR3 length: 16 residues.

This clonotype was counted only a few times. The J gene is TRBJ1-5, the V gene TRBV5-1; possibly TRBD1 for D (5 bases). V lost 4 bases to trimming and J lost 5 bases, with 10 bases between them. This CDR3 region has 13 residues. Germline-derived CDR1 and CDR2 are SGHRS and YFSETQ. DNA of the CDR3: TGCGCCAGCAGCCCCGGGGGGGATCAGCCCCAGCATTTT. Protein: CASSPGGDQPQHF.

This chain's CDR3 is CSASGKDTQYF. CDR3 DNA: TGCAGTGCTAGTGGCAAGGATACGCAGTATTTT. The chain couples TRBV20-1 to TRBJ2-3; D gene ambiguous. There are 11 residues in the CDR3. Germline CDR1 and CDR2: DFQATT and SNEGSKA (reference sequence). V gave up 3 bases and J gave up 6 bases, with 7 bases separating them.

The CDR3: CAGRQLGIYQPQHF. The CDR3 DNA sequence: TGTGCCGGAAGACAGTTGGGGATTTATCAGCCCCAGCATTTT. The V gene is TRBV21-1, the J gene TRBJ1-5; TRBD1 was called by the table and not checked on the DNA. TRBV21-1 is flagged as a pseudogene. The CDR3 runs 14 residues.

This clonotype is judged medium-sized. Here the CDR3 DNA reads TGTGCCAGCAGTTACTCCTCCTCGGGCGGGAGGGCCTTGTTCTTC. The encoded protein is CASSYSSSGGRALFF. The chain carries TRBV6-5 and TRBJ2-1; TRBD2 aligns across 9 bases. Germline V gene lookup returns CDR1 MNHEY and CDR2 SVGAGI. The CDR3 covers 15 residues. Trimming at V came to 0 bases and at J to 15 bases, leaving 12 bases not matched to a gene.

The J gene is TRBJ2-7, the V gene TRBV5-1, with TRBD2 matching 7 bases. The CDR3 runs 14 residues. J gave up 0 bases and V 4 bases, and 4 bases lay outside the gene matches. Per the germline V gene, CDR1 is SGHRS and CDR2 is YFSETQ. The CDR3 spells CASSPGGSSYEQYF. CDR3 nucleotide sequence: TGCGCCAGCAGCCCCGGGGGGAGCTCCTACGAGCAGTACTTC.

Remarks on this clonotype: Given the absence of the conserved phenylalanine or tryptophan at the CDR3 end, a read error is likely. V and J are TRBV6-5 and TRBJ2-1; TRBD2 matches 11 bases. This CDR3 spans 16 amino acids. Germline CDR1 reads MNHEY; CDR2 reads SVGAGI. The CDR3 DNA is TGTGCCATCAGTTCACTAGCGGGAGAGTCCTACAATGAGCAGTTCTCC. This codes for CAISSLAGESYNEQFS.

This clonotype was observed a handful of times. The chain joins TRBV7-2 to TRBJ2-4, with unresolved D. Germline V gene data show CDR1 as SGHTA and CDR2 as FQGNSA. The V gene lost 5 bases and the J gene lost 0 bases, with 11 bases spanning the gap. The CDR3 covers 15 residues. The CDR3 region is CASSPSREAKNIQYF. The CDR3 DNA sequence: TGTGCCAGCAGCCCCAGCAGAGAAGCCAAAAACATTCAGTACTTC.

This clonotype was observed at least ten times. The rearrangement uses TRBV24-1 and TRBJ2-1; the D gene is possibly TRBD1 (5 bases). This CDR3 contains 12 residues. V was trimmed by 7 bases and J by 5 bases, leaving 8 bases between them. In germline, CDR1 is KGHDR, CDR2 SFDVKD. The CDR3 protein is CATSRADNEQFF. CDR3 coding DNA: TGTGCCACCAGCAGGGCGGACAATGAGCAGTTCTTC.

This clonotype is judged medium-sized. The chain has TRBV27 and TRBJ2-7; TRBD1 might be the D (5 bases). The CDR3 covers 14 residues. V lost 3 bases, J lost 0 bases, and 9 bases lay in between. Germline lookup yields CDR1 MNHEY and CDR2 SMNVEV (reference sequence). CDR3 sequence: CASSFLRGSYEQYF. DNA for the CDR3: TGTGCCAGCAGTTTCCTAAGGGGCTCCTACGAGCAGTACTTC.

This clonotype appeared a few times. The rearrangement links TRBV7-2 to TRBJ2-1, with D maybe TRBD2 (6 bases). This CDR3 comprises 13 residues. V gave up 3 bases and J gave up 6 bases, with 9 bases separating them. CDR1 SGHTA and CDR2 FQGNSA come from the germline V gene. CDR3 sequence (DNA): TGTGCCAGCAGCTTTTTTAGCGGCAATGAGCAGTTCTTC. Its translation: CASSFFSGNEQFF.